The source of this TCR beta chain is a study of blood T cells in healthy people across ages. V gave up 6 bases and J gave up 4 bases, with 16 bases separating them. Germline V gives CDR1 SGHAT, CDR2 FQNNGV. This CDR3 region has 15 residues. Using a J-beta primer mix together with a sample-barcoded 5' primer, a second PCR was run for roughly 7 to 12 cycles. MiXCR, run by TCRdb on the 5' RACE reads, gives a single entry per CDR3 protein. The sample shows about 720,000 distinct CDR3 sequences, approximately 25% of them seen only once. These data were also reused for a study on T cells of mothers and their children.

The sequence was collected from a boy between 5 and 17 years old in good health. The sample was blood. This chain connects TRBV11-2 to TRBJ1-3; weak D call: TRBD1 (5 bases). The CDR3 DNA sequence: TGTGCCAGCAGGACCGTAAGGGGTCGCGGAAACACCATATATTTT. Amino acid sequence: CASRTVRGRGNTIYF.